The clone carrying this TCR beta chain came up once. What it binds is unknown. The data are from a study of T cell responses to AZD1222 COVID-19 vaccine. Libraries were prepared by immunoSEQ multiplex PCR; TCRdb keeps only in-frame clonotypes and omits some of them. The table lists under 140,000 clones, about nine tenths of them singletons, with 1.6% in the top ten. The CDR3 has 11 residues. Trimming cost V 3 bases and J 5 bases, with 4 bases left between them. Germline V gives CDR1 LNHDA, CDR2 SQIVND (reference sequence). Study-wide results and caveats: Spike-spanning, vaccine-associated CD4 TCRs were dominant at 160-218 and 743-854. The reported proportion of spike-specific TCRs targeting unmutated variant regions was nearly half. Once two AZD1222 doses were given, Spike-specific TCR breadth and depth went up. It should be noted that donors were predominantly white British and more often female, and clonal diversity was possibly underestimated.

This sample comprised peripheral blood, obtained on day 0 of AZD1222 vaccination. The chain links TRBV19 to TRBJ2-5; no reliable D call. The receptor was isolated from an adult in good health. The chain's CDR3 is CASSMGETQYF. The CDR3, as DNA: TGTGCCAGTAGTATGGGGGAGACCCAGTACTTC.